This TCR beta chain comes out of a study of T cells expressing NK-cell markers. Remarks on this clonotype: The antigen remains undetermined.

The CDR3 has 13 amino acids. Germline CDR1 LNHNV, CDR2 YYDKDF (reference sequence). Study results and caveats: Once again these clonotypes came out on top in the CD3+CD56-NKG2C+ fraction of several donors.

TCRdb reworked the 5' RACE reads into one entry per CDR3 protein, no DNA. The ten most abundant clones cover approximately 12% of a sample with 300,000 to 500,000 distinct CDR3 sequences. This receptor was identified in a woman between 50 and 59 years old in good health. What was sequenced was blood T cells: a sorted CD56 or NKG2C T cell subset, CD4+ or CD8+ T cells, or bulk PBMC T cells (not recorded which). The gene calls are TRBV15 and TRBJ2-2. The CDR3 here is CATSRDYTGELFF.